This T cell receptor (beta chain) was retrieved from a study of Ad26.COV2.S vaccination and SARS-CoV-2 variants. Findings and limits, study-wide: It is possible that the TCR breadth and depth analyses underestimated the total T cell responses.

TCRdb keeps only in-frame clones here, not all; method: immunoSEQ multiplex PCR. The sample consists of some 640,000 clones, roughly nine tenths of them appearing once. Germline V gives CDR1 SQVTM, CDR2 ANQGSEA. There are 13 residues in the CDR3. Trimming took 1 base from V and 5 from J, leaving 11 bases between them. About this clone itself: Its target is not known.

Sample treatment: around 19 received Ad26.COV2.S at low or high dose, single or two shots; a few received placebo; per-sample allocation not given. Vaccine and placebo recipients were sampled on day 63 after the first injection. The sequencing here drew on peripheral blood, taken in a trial of Ad26.COV2.S vaccine versus placebo. The chain employs TRBV29-1 and TRBJ1-1; possible D gene TRBD1, 5 bases. The receptor was derived from a person aged 18-65 years who received the Ad26.COV2.S COVID-19 vaccine or a placebo. The CDR3 is CSVEGRELTEAFF. The CDR3 bases are TGCAGCGTTGAAGGCAGGGAGTTAACTGAAGCTTTCTTT.